This T cell receptor (beta chain) was retrieved from a study of CD8+CD57+ T cells in acquired aplastic anemia (dated by TCRdb to the late 2010s). With respect to the entire study: On average, sorted CD4+ and CD8+ cells yielded approximately 3 ug of extracted DNA, with a range of about 0.17 to 27.4 ug. Healthy donor samples averaged approximately 10 million reads for CD4+ and under 14 million for CD8+ cells. Summary of the overall study and its limitations: Twenty-nine CD8+ CDR3 sequences were found in both patients and controls but appeared to be highly expressed in patients and within the immunodominant clones of the patients. Between patients and healthy controls, no significant difference in CD8+ Simpson's diversity was found (P=0.060).

This clonotype was recorded many times. It has no known antigen specificity. Per-base qualities were not stored, and no clone one base away is much larger. Genomic DNA served as template for TCR beta VDJ combination and CDR3 sequence profiling. TCR repertoire sequencing was run on an Illumina HiSeq 2000. Regarding the original processing steps: Repertoires were assessed using TRBV/TRBJ rearrangement plots, CDR3 size and DJ length profiles, and Simpson's diversity index. The most abundant DNA sequence in the deep sequencing data was taken as the immunodominant clone. CDR3 amino acid sequences were screened for sharing across subjects and compared with published repertoires and the VDJdb database. The public sequencing data were trimmed at Q25 with fastp and processed into clonotypes with MiXCR by TCRdb, which kept only in-frame beta chains. When rows share a CDR3 protein, they turn into one entry using the most common DNA and genes. The V and J calls and clone size come from TCRdb's table, not from the authors' own analysis. For this sample there are some 120,000 distinct CDR3 sequences; about half appear just once. The biggest ten clones account for 2% to 3% of the sample.

In this study, sorted CD4+ and CD8+ T cells from the blood of healthy subjects and of severe aplastic anemia patients had their TCR repertoires deep-sequenced. Ficoll-Paque density gradient centrifugation was used to isolate peripheral blood mononuclear cells. Before DNA was extracted, CD4+ and CD8+ T cells were sorted using either FACS or magnetic beads. This clonotype originated in a human donor in good health, serving as a control. The sample taken for sequencing was sorted CD4+, CD8+, or CD8+CD57+ T cells (not recorded which) from PBMCs.

For the CDR3, the sequence is CASSPRNSGANVLTF. The nucleotide sequence reads as follows: TGTGCCAGCAGCCCCCGAAACTCTGGGGCCAACGTCCTGACTTTC. The V gene is TRBV7-3 and the J gene is TRBJ2-6; a confident D gene designation cannot be given. There are 15 amino acids in the CDR3, from cysteine to phenylalanine inclusive. The sequence is cut down to CDR3 DNA, 45 bases in frame from base 1. The CDR1 and CDR2 encoded by the germline V gene are SGHTA and FQGTGA. V is clipped by 5 bases and J by 0 bases, and the sequence between their germline boundaries is 8 bases long.